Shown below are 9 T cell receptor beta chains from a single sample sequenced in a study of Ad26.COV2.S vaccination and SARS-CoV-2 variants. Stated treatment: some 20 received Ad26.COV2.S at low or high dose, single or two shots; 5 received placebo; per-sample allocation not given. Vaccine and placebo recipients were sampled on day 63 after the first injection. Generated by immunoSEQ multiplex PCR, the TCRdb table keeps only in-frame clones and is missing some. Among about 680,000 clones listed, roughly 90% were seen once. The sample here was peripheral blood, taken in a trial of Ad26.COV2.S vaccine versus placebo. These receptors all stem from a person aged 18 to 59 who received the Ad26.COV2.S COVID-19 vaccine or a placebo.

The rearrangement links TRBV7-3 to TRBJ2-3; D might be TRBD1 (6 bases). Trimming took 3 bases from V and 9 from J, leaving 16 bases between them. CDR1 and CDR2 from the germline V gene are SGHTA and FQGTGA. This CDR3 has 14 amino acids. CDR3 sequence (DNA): TGTGCCAGCAGCTTGTCGGGTGCAGACAGGACGCAGTATTTT. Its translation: CASSLSGADRTQYF.

The CDR3 nucleotides read TGCGCCAGCAGCCGTGAGGTTGCCCAACAAGAGACCCAGTACTTC. It codes for CASSREVAQQETQYF. The rearrangement joins TRBV4-1 to TRBJ2-5; D is unclear. The CDR3 loop spans 15 amino acids. Germline loops: CDR1 MGHRA, CDR2 YSYEKL. V lost 4 bases and J lost 2, with 14 bases in between.

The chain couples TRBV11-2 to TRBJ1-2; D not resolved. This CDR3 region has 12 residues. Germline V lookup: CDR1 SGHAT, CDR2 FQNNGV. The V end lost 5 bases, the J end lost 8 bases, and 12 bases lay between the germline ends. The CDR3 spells CASSPGVRGYTF. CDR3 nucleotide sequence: TGTGCCAGCAGCCCTGGAGTCCGGGGCTACACCTTC.

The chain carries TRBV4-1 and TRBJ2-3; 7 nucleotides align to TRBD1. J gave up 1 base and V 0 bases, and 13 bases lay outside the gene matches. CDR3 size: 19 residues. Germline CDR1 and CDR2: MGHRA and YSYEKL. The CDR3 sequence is CASSQDLKRYRGGTDTQYF. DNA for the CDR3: TGCGCCAGCAGCCAAGATCTCAAGCGCTACAGGGGTGGCACAGATACGCAGTATTTT.

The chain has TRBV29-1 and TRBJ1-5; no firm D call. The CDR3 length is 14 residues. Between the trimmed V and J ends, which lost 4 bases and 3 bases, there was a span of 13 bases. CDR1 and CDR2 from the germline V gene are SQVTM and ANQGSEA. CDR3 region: CSVGSEGINQPQHF. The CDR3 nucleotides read TGCAGCGTTGGGTCGGAAGGGATCAATCAGCCCCAGCATTTT.

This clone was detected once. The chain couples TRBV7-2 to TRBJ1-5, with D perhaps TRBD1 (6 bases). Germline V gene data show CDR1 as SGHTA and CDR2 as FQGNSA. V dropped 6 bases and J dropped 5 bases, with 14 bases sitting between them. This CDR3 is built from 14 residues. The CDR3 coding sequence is TGTGCCAGCAGTCAACAGGGCAGTGATCAGCCCCAGCATTTT. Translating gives CASSQQGSDQPQHF.

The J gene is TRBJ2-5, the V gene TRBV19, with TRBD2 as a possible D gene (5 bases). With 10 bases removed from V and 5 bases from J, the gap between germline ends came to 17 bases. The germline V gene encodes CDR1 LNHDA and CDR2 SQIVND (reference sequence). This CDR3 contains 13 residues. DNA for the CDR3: TGTGCCACCCGTAGCGTGGGGTTGGAGACCCAGTACTTC. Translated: CATRSVGLETQYF.

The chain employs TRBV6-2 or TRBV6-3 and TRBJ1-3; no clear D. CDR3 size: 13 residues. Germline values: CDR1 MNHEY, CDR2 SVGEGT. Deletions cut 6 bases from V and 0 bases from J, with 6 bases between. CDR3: CASSKSSGNTIYF. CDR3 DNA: TGTGCCAGCAGCAAAAGCTCTGGAAACACCATATATTTT.

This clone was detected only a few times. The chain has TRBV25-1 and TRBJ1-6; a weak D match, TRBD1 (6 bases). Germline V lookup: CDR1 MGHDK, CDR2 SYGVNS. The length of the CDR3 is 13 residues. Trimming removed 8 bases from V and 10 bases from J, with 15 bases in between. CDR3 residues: CASGTRGASPLHF. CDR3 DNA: TGTGCCAGCGGTACCAGGGGCGCCTCACCCCTCCACTTT.